The 26 T cell receptor beta chains reported below all come from one sample, sequenced in a study of blood T cell repertoires in COVID-19. Measured with immunoSEQ multiplex PCR; TCRdb has only the in-frame clones, and not every one. Altogether hundreds of thousands of clones are present, approximately 83% being singletons, with the ten largest covering 2% to 2.5%. Sequenced: peripheral blood. These receptors originate from a woman aged 30 to 39 who had recovered from COVID-19.

The chain couples TRBV2 to TRBJ1-1; 10 bases fit TRBD1. The CDR3 runs to 14 residues. J gave up 6 bases and V 5 bases, and 6 bases lay outside the gene matches. The germline gives CDR1 SNHLY, CDR2 FYNNEI. The DNA of the CDR3 is TGTGCCAGCAGTACGACAGGGGGCAAGGCTGAAGCTTTCTTT. Amino acid sequence: CASSTTGGKAEAFF.

This chain links TRBV10-2 with TRBJ2-1; 9 positions agree with TRBD2. This CDR3 has 14 residues. Per the germline V gene, CDR1 is WSHSY and CDR2 is SAAADI. V lost 10 bases to trimming and J lost 4 bases; unmatched junction nucleotides: 8. The CDR3 nucleotides are TGCGCCACTCTGAGCGGGGGGCAATACAATGAGCAGTTCTTC. It specifies CATLSGGQYNEQFF.

The CDR3 is CASSKLLGGRQHSSGANVLTF. The CDR3 region has the DNA TGTGCCAGCAGCAAACTCCTGGGAGGGCGACAGCACAGCTCTGGGGCCAACGTCCTGACTTTC. The chain couples TRBV21-1 to TRBJ2-6; the DNA was not compared with TRBD2, the D call given in the table. TRBV21-1 is recorded as a pseudogene. CDR3 length: 21 residues.

The V call is TRBV5-1, the J call TRBJ2-5, with D possibly being TRBD2 (5 bases). Germline V gene lookup returns CDR1 SGHRS and CDR2 YFSETQ. The CDR3 loop spans 14 amino acids. Trimming took 1 base from V and 1 from J, leaving 8 bases between them. The CDR3 bases are TGCGCCAGCAGCTTGTTAGCGACCCAAGAGACCCAGTACTTC. Translating it yields CASSLLATQETQYF.

The V and J genes are TRBV19 and TRBJ2-7, with D perhaps matching TRBD1 (5 bases). V was shortened by 3 bases and J by 3 bases, with 15 bases between the two germline ends. This CDR3 is 15 amino acids long. The germline CDR1 and CDR2 sequences are LNHDA and SQIVND (reference sequence). As DNA, the CDR3 is TGTGCCAGTAGTATGTTTCGTTGGGGCAACTACGAGCAGTACTTC. As protein: CASSMFRWGNYEQYF.

The chain carries TRBV5-4 and TRBJ2-2; 7 bases are a match to TRBD1. Trimming at V came to 3 bases and at J to 3 bases, leaving 2 bases not matched to a gene. From germline, CDR1 is SGHNT and CDR2 YYREEE (reference sequence). The CDR3 runs 14 residues. CDR3 coding DNA: TGTGCCAGCAGCTGGACAGGTGACACCGGGGAGCTGTTTTTT. Its translation is CASSWTGDTGELFF. The full variable domain, rest sourced from reference TRBV5-4 and TRBJ2-2, is ETGVTQSPTHLIKTRGQQVTLRCSSQSGHNTVSWYQQALGQGPQFIFQYYREEENGRGNFPPRFSGLQFPNYSSELNVNALELDDSALYLCASSWTGDTGELFFGEGSRLTVL.

The chain is built from TRBV5-1 and TRBJ1-2; 7 nucleotides line up with TRBD1. This CDR3 spans 15 amino acids. Unmatched junction bases numbered 10, after V lost 4 bases and J lost 4 bases. Per germline, CDR1 SGHRS and CDR2 YFSETQ. The CDR3: CASSPADRSFYGYTF. The CDR3 DNA follows: TGCGCCAGCAGCCCAGCGGACAGGTCGTTCTATGGCTACACCTTC.

The chain is built from TRBV4-3 and TRBJ2-7; 8 bases fit TRBD1. The CDR3 has 14 amino acids. V dropped 5 bases and J dropped 7; count of bases not matched to a gene: 10. Looked up from germline, CDR1 is LGHNA and CDR2 is YSLEER. CDR3 DNA: TGCGCCAGCAGCGTAAGACAGGGGCTGGGGGAGCAGTACTTC. Its protein is CASSVRQGLGEQYF.

V usage is TRBV15 and J usage is TRBJ2-3, with a weak D call TRBD2 (6 bases). Germline CDR1 and CDR2: LNHNV and YYDKDF (reference sequence). With 1 base removed from V and 5 bases from J, the gap between germline ends came to 10 bases. The CDR3 contains 14 residues. The CDR3 spells CATSRGDFQDTQYF. The CDR3 DNA follows: TGTGCCACCAGCAGAGGGGACTTTCAAGATACGCAGTATTTT.

The J gene is TRBJ2-1, the V gene TRBV9; tentatively, D is TRBD1 (6 bases). Germline V gene lookup returns CDR1 SGDLS and CDR2 YYNGEE. The CDR3 extends over 13 amino acids. The germline V and J ends were trimmed by 0 bases and 5 bases, with 6 bases remaining between them. The CDR3 DNA reads as TGTGCCAGCAGCGTAGGGGGGCACAATGAGCAGTTCTTC. Its protein product is CASSVGGHNEQFF.

This chain links TRBV2 with TRBJ1-1, with 11 bases fitting TRBD1. J gave up 1 base and V 11 bases, and 6 bases lay outside the gene matches. The CDR3 totals 14 residues. From germline, CDR1 is SNHLY and CDR2 FYNNEI. In nucleotides, the CDR3 is TGTGCCGGCCTGGGACAGGGGGGGAACACTGAAGCTTTCTTT. The encoded protein is CAGLGQGGNTEAFF.

The V call is TRBV5-1, the J call TRBJ1-4, with TRBD1 identical over 7 bases. The CDR3 extends over 14 amino acids. J was trimmed by 8 bases and V by 1 base; bases with no gene match: 5. Germline V gives CDR1 SGHRS, CDR2 YFSETQ. The CDR3 is CASSLYGTEEKLFF. The CDR3 DNA is TGCGCCAGCAGCTTGTACGGGACAGAAGAAAAACTGTTTTTT.

This clone was seen a single time. The gene calls are TRBV7-9 and TRBJ2-1, with 8 bases aligning to TRBD2. Trimming removed 1 base from V and 4 bases from J; junction bases left unmatched: 6. Germline V CDR1 and CDR2: SEHNR, FQNEAQ (reference sequence). The CDR3 has 16 residues. Written as DNA, the CDR3 is TGTGCCAGCAGCTTAGAGGGACTAGTCCTATACAATGAGCAGTTCTTC. Protein sequence: CASSLEGLVLYNEQFF.

J is TRBJ1-6 and V is TRBV2, with TRBD1 matching 7 bases. Germline V gene sequence: CDR1 SNHLY, CDR2 FYNNEI. Trimming cost V 4 bases and J 7 bases; bases outside gene matches: 4. This CDR3 comprises 14 residues. CDR3 region: CASSGGTVNSPLHF. Written as DNA, the CDR3 is TGTGCCAGCAGTGGAGGGACAGTGAATTCACCCCTCCACTTT. Based on the CDR3 plus reference TRBV2 and TRBJ1-6, the full variable domain is EPEVTQTPSHQVTQMGQEVILRCVPISNHLYFYWYRQILGQKVEFLVSFYNNEISEKSEIFDDQFSVERPDGSNFTLKIRSTKLEDSAMYFCASSGGTVNSPLHFGNGTRLTVT.

The chain has TRBV19 and TRBJ2-7, with D maybe TRBD1 (6 bases). The germline V gene has CDR1 LNHDA and CDR2 SQIVND (reference sequence). Trimming took off 5 bases at V and 6 bases at J, with 11 bases between the two ends. The CDR3 runs to 12 residues. CDR3 region: CASSVQGGEQYF. CDR3 bases: TGTGCCAGTAGTGTACAGGGCGGCGAGCAGTACTTC.

This clone was seen once. V is TRBV21-1 and J is TRBJ2-2; the table gives TRBD1 as D, unverified against the DNA. TRBV21-1 is noted as a pseudogene. CDR3 length: 11 residues. The CDR3 DNA follows: TGTGAGGGGTTTGGCACCGGGGAGCTGTTTTTT. It specifies CEGFGTGELFF.

The CDR3 nucleotides are TGTGCCAGCAGCCGGAAGTGGACTAGCGGGAGCGGATCCTCAACAGATACGCAGTATTTT. Protein: CASSRKWTSGSGSSTDTQYF. The gene calls are TRBV3-1 (or the pseudogene TRBV3-2) and TRBJ2-3; TRBD2 matches 13 bases. The germline CDR1 and CDR2 sequences are LGHDT and YNNKEL (reference sequence). The CDR3 runs 20 residues. Losses at the gene ends were 4 bases for V and 3 bases for J; bases not matched to a gene: 16.

V is TRBV5-6 and J is TRBJ1-1; D is undetermined. Trimming took 4 bases from V and 3 from J, leaving 13 bases between them. CDR1 SGHDT and CDR2 YYEEEE come from the germline V gene. The CDR3 is 14 amino acids. CDR3 nucleotide sequence: TGTGCCAGCAGCGTGTCGCCCGGTCACACTGAAGCTTTCTTT. Encoded protein: CASSVSPGHTEAFF.

This clone was seen only once. The chain is built from TRBV7-2 and TRBJ2-7, with TRBD2 matching over 7 bases. The CDR3 runs to 13 residues. V trimming: 4 bases; J trimming: 7 bases; junction bases outside the gene matches: 7. Per germline, CDR1 SGHTA and CDR2 FQGNSA. The CDR3 sequence: CASSSQSGEEQYF. As DNA, the CDR3 is TGTGCCAGCAGCTCTCAAAGCGGGGAGGAGCAGTACTTC.

The V and J genes are TRBV28 and TRBJ2-7; D is undetermined. Trimming stripped 4 bases from V and 4 bases from J, with 8 bases between. The CDR3 runs to 12 residues. Looked up from germline, CDR1 is MDHEN and CDR2 is SYDVKM. The CDR3 sequence is CASSSINYEQYF. Here the CDR3 DNA reads TGTGCCAGCAGTTCCATCAATTACGAGCAGTACTTC.

The DNA for the CDR3 is TGTGCCAGCAGCCAAGGAAGGTCTCTAGTCGATACGCAGTATTTT. Protein: CASSQGRSLVDTQYF. V is TRBV3-1 (or the pseudogene TRBV3-2) and J is TRBJ2-3, with no clear D. The CDR3 extends over 15 amino acids. Germline CDR1 is LGHDT and CDR2 is YNNKEL (reference sequence). V was cut by 1 base and J by 6 bases, with 14 bases left in between.

The chain has TRBV7-2 and TRBJ2-1; TRBD1 might be the D (6 bases). V lost 4 bases, J lost 2 bases, and 9 bases lay in between. Germline V gives CDR1 SGHTA, CDR2 FQGNSA. The CDR3 totals 14 residues. This CDR3 is CASSSGTTYNEQFF. CDR3 in DNA: TGTGCCAGCAGCTCCGGGACAACCTACAATGAGCAGTTCTTC.

The chain is built from TRBV5-1 and TRBJ1-2; the D is unclear. Germline V gene sequence: CDR1 SGHRS, CDR2 YFSETQ. V dropped 0 bases and J dropped 5 bases, with 11 bases sitting between them. This CDR3 comprises 14 residues. DNA for the CDR3: TGCGCCAGCAGCTTGGGGAAGGAGGGATATGGCTACACCTTC. Protein product: CASSLGKEGYGYTF.

In this sample, this clone turned up a few times. Its ends do not fully match the called genes, so a read error is possible. V and J are TRBV7-7 and TRBJ2-2; the match to TRBD2 covers 10 bases. Germline V gene sequence: CDR1 SSHAT, CDR2 FNYEAQ (reference sequence). The CDR3 runs 15 residues. In DNA form, the CDR3 reads TGTGCTAGCAGCCCTATAGCGGGAGGCACCGGGGAGCTGTTTTTT. This sequence encodes CASSPIAGGTGELFF. Full variable domain (missing parts from reference TRBV7-7 and TRBJ2-2): GAGVSQSPRYKVTKRGQDVTLRCDPISSHATLYWYQQALGQGPEFLTYFNYEAQPDKSGLPSDRFSAERPEGSISTLTIQRTEQRDSAMYRCASSPIAGGTGELFFGEGSRLTVL.

The chain uses TRBV29-1 and TRBJ2-7, with 7 positions matching TRBD1. This CDR3 spans 13 amino acids. Germline V gives CDR1 SQVTM, CDR2 ANQGSEA. J was trimmed by 1 base and V by 7 bases; bases with no gene match: 7. CDR3 nucleotide sequence: TGCAGCGCCGTCAAGGGGGCGTCCTACGAGCAGTACTTC. Its protein product is CSAVKGASYEQYF.

This chain uses TRBV5-1 with TRBJ1-2, with D tentatively TRBD1 (5 bases). The V end lost 2 bases, the J end lost 8 bases, and 19 bases lay between the germline ends. CDR3 size: 15 residues. CDR1 is SGHRS and CDR2 is YFSETQ in the germline V gene. In DNA, the CDR3 is TGCGCCAGCAGCTTCCTTTGGAGGGACGGAGGGGGCTACACCTTC. This gives the protein CASSFLWRDGGGYTF.